This T cell receptor (beta chain) stems from a study of regulatory T cells in long-lasting Graves disease. Arm-PCR of CDR3 regions and iRepertoire HTBI primers were used to build TCR beta libraries. TCRdb re-derived calls from the multiplex PCR reads in MiXCR, one entry per CDR3 protein. Among 450,000 or so distinct CDR3 sequences listed, under 25% were seen once. V dropped 7 bases and J dropped 4 bases, with 22 bases sitting between them. The CDR3 length is 16 residues. The V gene's germline CDR1 is MNHEY and CDR2 SVGEGT. Noted time point: persistent/refractory GD, antithyroid drugs over 5 years with positive TRAb. After RNA was extracted from PBMCs, the TCR library was made from it. Diagnosis followed American Thyroid Association guidelines for Graves' disease. This clonotype was seen a single time. This may arise from a read error, as a much more abundant clone is one base away.

The TCR comes from a female donor with Graves disease. Sequenced material: peripheral blood mononuclear cells (PBMCs), taken when the disease was refractory, from a patient treated with antithyroid drugs. The chain couples TRBV6-2 or TRBV6-3 to TRBJ1-2, with D possibly being TRBD1 (6 bases). The CDR3 is CASTFSQGPTSYGYTF. The CDR3 DNA reads TGTGCCAGCACTTTTTCACAGGGCCCCACCTCCTATGGCTACACCTTC.